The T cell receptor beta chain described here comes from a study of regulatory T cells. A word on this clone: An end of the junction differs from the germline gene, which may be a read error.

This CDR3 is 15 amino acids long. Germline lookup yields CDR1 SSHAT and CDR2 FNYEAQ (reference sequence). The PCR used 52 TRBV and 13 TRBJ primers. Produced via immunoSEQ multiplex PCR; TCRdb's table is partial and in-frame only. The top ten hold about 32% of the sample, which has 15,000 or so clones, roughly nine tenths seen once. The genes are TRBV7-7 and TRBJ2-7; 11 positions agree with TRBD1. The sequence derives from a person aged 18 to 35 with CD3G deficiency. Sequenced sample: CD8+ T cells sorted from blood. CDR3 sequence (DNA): TGTGCTAGCAGCGCTGGGACAGGGGGCTCCTACGAGCAGTACTTC. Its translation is CASSAGTGGSYEQYF.